These T cell receptor beta chains were read from a single sample in a study of cytotoxic CD8 clonotypes in ibrutinib-treated CLL. Clones were sequenced by immunoSEQ multiplex PCR, and TCRdb holds only the in-frame ones, with some missing. The table lists tens of thousands of clones, roughly 69% of them singletons, with just over 50% in the top ten. The source was PBMCs, collected at disease progression, from a patient treated with ibrutinib. The receptor source for this set is a human donor with chronic lymphocytic leukemia. Each CDR3 is given with its conserved first and last residue. The D gene is left open where the match is weak. Only some rows state a clone size, as once, few, many or a class for expanded clones.

TRBJ2-3 | NA | NA | TRBV25-1 | CASSIYTGISTDTQYF | TGTGCCAGCAGTATCTATACAGGGATTAGCACAGATACGCAGTATTTT
TRBJ2-3 | TRBD2 | NA | TRBV9 | CASSPRGSGGSDTQYF | TGTGCCAGCAGCCCCCGGGGTAGCGGGGGATCAGATACGCAGTATTTT
TRBJ1-2 | NA | few | TRBV7-3 | CASSPTPGLGGYTF | TGTGCCAGCAGCCCTACCCCCGGGCTGGGGGGCTACACCTTC
TRBJ1-6 | NA | NA | TRBV7-8 | CASSSVEGPNSPLHF | TGTGCCAGCAGCTCCGTAGAGGGTCCGAATTCACCCCTCCACTTT
TRBJ1-1 | NA | NA | TRBV4-1 | CASSQEDQGWLTEAFF | TGCGCCAGCAGCCAAGAGGATCAGGGATGGCTCACTGAAGCTTTCTTT
TRBJ1-2 | NA | NA | TRBV11-2 | CASTLTYGYTF | TGTGCCAGCACCCTTACATATGGCTACACCTTC
TRBJ2-2 | TRBD1 | few | TRBV19 | CASSPQGDNTGELFF | TGTGCCAGTAGTCCCCAGGGGGATAACACCGGGGAGCTGTTTTTT
TRBJ2-5 | NA | NA | TRBV5-1 | CASSLVSWETQYF | TGCGCCAGCAGCCTCGTGAGTTGGGAGACCCAGTACTTC
TRBJ1-2 | TRBD1 | NA | TRBV13 | CASSNRGMGGYTF | TGTGCCAGCAGCAACAGGGGAATGGGTGGCTACACCTTC
TRBJ1-5 | NA | NA | TRBV6-5 | CASSPGGFNQPQHF | TGTGCCAGCAGTCCTGGAGGGTTCAATCAGCCCCAGCATTTT
TRBJ2-7 | TRBD2 | few | TRBV18 | CASSPAGERSYEQYF | TGTGCCAGCTCACCAGCGGGAGAGAGGTCCTACGAGCAGTACTTC
TRBJ2-7 | TRBD1 | few | TRBV13 | CASTKRSGQGYEQYF | TGTGCCAGCACCAAGAGGTCAGGACAGGGTTACGAGCAGTACTTC
TRBJ1-1 | NA | NA | TRBV29-1 | CSVTALRVMNTEAFF | TGCAGCGTTACAGCCCTAAGGGTCATGAACACTGAAGCTTTCTTT
TRBJ2-7 | NA | few | TRBV7-7 | CASSSYRGGEQYF | TGTGCCAGCAGCTCATACAGGGGAGGCGAGCAGTACTTC
TRBJ1-4 | NA | NA | TRBV15 | CATGPPAATNEKLFF | TGTGCCACCGGCCCCCCAGCTGCAACTAATGAAAAACTGTTTTTT
TRBJ2-6 | TRBD1 | few | TRBV13 | CASSPSRDRGVRANVLTF | TGTGCCAGCAGCCCAAGCCGGGACAGGGGTGTGAGGGCCAACGTCCTGACTTTC
TRBJ1-2 | TRBD1 | NA | TRBV4-1 | CASSQGTGLWNYGYTF | TGCGCCAGCAGCCAAGGGACAGGCCTGTGGAACTATGGCTACACCTTC
TRBJ2-1 | NA | NA | TRBV7-9 | CASSLEAGPNNEQFF | TGTGCCAGCAGCTTAGAGGCAGGGCCGAACAATGAGCAGTTCTTC
TRBJ2-1 | NA | NA | TRBV7-8 | CASSLRADPYNEQFF | TGTGCCAGCAGCTTAAGGGCAGACCCCTACAATGAGCAGTTCTTC
TRBJ2-7 | NA | few | TRBV5-1 | CASSLVGSSYEQYF | TGCGCCAGCAGCTTGGTCGGCAGTTCCTACGAGCAGTACTTC
TRBJ1-2 | NA | NA | TRBV10-3 | CAITPIRDGNYGYTF | TGTGCCATCACCCCTATAAGGGACGGTAACTATGGCTACACCTTC
TRBJ2-3 | TRBD2 | NA | TRBV29-1 | CSVPHGPSGYTQYF | TGCAGCGTCCCCCACGGCCCTAGCGGATATACGCAGTATTTT
TRBJ2-3 | NA | NA | TRBV6-5 | CASSYTHWADTQYF | TGTGCCAGCAGTTACACGCATTGGGCAGATACGCAGTATTTT
TRBJ1-2 | NA | once | TRBV7-9 | CASSFSSRYGYTF | TGTGCCAGCAGCTTTTCAAGCCGCTATGGCTACACCTTC
TRBJ2-7 | NA | NA | TRBV19 | CASSSGQGFYEQYF | TGTGCCAGTAGTTCGGGGCAGGGGTTCTACGAGCAGTACTTC
TRBJ1-2 | TRBD1 | NA | TRBV20-1 | CSADRGYGYTF | TGCAGTGCCGACAGGGGGTATGGCTACACCTTC
TRBJ2-7 | NA | NA | TRBV10-3 | CAISGSGTNHEQYF | TGTGCCATCAGTGGTTCAGGGACCAACCACGAGCAGTACTTC
TRBJ1-1 | NA | few | TRBV9 | CASSRWGNTEAFF | TGTGCCAGCAGCCGGTGGGGCAACACTGAAGCTTTCTTT
TRBJ1-4 | NA | NA | TRBV19 | CASSSSPTSYEKLFF | TGTGCCAGTAGCTCATCCCCGACCTCTTATGAAAAACTGTTTTTT
TRBJ2-7 | NA | NA | TRBV5-4 | CASSLVRDGYEQYF | TGTGCCAGCAGCTTGGTACGGGACGGCTACGAGCAGTACTTC
TRBJ2-7 | NA | NA | TRBV20-1 | CSATEGTEQYF | TGCAGTGCTACGGAGGGGACCGAGCAGTACTTC
TRBJ2-2 | NA | NA | TRBV7-3 | CASSSQAAGELFF | TGTGCCAGCAGCTCGCAGGCCGCCGGGGAGCTGTTTTTT
TRBJ1-1 | NA | NA | TRBV7-8 | CASSLVESADEAFF | TGTGCCAGCAGCTTAGTAGAGTCGGCGGATGAAGCTTTCTTT
TRBJ2-7 | TRBD2 | NA | TRBV7-9 | CASSSAGGAWDEQYF | TGTGCCAGCAGCTCGGCCGGGGGGGCCTGGGACGAGCAGTACTTC
TRBJ2-1 | NA | NA | TRBV10-3 | CAISGPFEGDEQFF | TGTGCCATCAGTGGGCCTTTCGAGGGGGATGAGCAGTTCTTC
TRBJ1-2 | TRBD1 | NA | TRBV6-5 | CASSYITGVGYTF | TGTGCCAGCAGTTACATTACAGGGGTCGGCTACACCTTC
TRBJ1-5 | NA | NA | TRBV15 | CATPLRGSEVNQPQHF | TGTGCCACCCCCCTGAGGGGAAGTGAGGTAAATCAGCCCCAGCATTTT
TRBJ2-2 | NA | NA | TRBV27 | CASSLFFRTGELFF | TGTGCCAGCAGTTTATTTTTTCGGACCGGGGAGCTGTTTTTT
TRBJ2-1 | TRBD2 | NA | TRBV15 | CATSRGVAGIIYNEQFF | TGTGCCACCAGCAGAGGGGTAGCGGGGATAATTTACAATGAGCAGTTCTTC
TRBJ2-7 | NA | NA | TRBV18 | CASSPPGASYEQYF | TGTGCCAGCTCACCACCGGGAGCCTCCTACGAGCAGTACTTC
TRBJ2-1 | NA | NA | TRBV7-2 | CASSLGTVKGNEQFF | TGTGCCAGCAGCTTAGGGACGGTAAAGGGCAATGAGCAGTTCTTC
TRBJ2-7 | TRBD1 | once | TRBV11-2 | CASSLSVGTGGYEQYF | TGTGCCAGCAGCTTAAGTGTTGGGACAGGAGGGTACGAGCAGTACTTC
TRBJ1-1 | TRBD1 | NA | TRBV4-3 | CASGQGLLSEAFF | TGCGCCAGCGGACAGGGCTTGCTCTCTGAAGCTTTCTTT
TRBJ1-6 | NA | NA | TRBV5-8 | CASSAPGSDSYNSPLHF | TGTGCCAGCAGCGCCCCTGGGTCCGACTCCTATAATTCACCCCTCCACTTT
TRBJ2-2 | NA | few | TRBV5-5 | CASSLVGSTGELFF | TGTGCCAGCAGCTTGGTTGGGAGCACCGGGGAGCTGTTTTTT
TRBJ2-7 | NA | NA | TRBV7-6 | CASSLGRDYEQYF | TGTGCCAGCAGCTTGGGTCGTGACTACGAGCAGTACTTC
TRBJ2-7 | NA | NA | TRBV7-6 | CASSSQGGNAYEQYF | TGTGCCAGCAGCTCACAGGGTGGAAATGCCTACGAGCAGTACTTC
TRBJ1-1 | NA | NA | TRBV18 | CASSPWTENTEAFF | TGTGCCAGCTCACCTTGGACGGAGAACACTGAAGCTTTCTTT
TRBJ1-4 | NA | NA | TRBV20-1 | CSAFSNEKLFF | TGCAGTGCCTTCTCTAATGAAAAACTGTTTTTT
TRBJ1-5 | NA | few | TRBV6-5 | CASSYAGGSAQHF | TGTGCCAGCAGTTACGCTGGCGGGTCGGCCCAGCATTTT
TRBJ2-2 | TRBD2 | NA | TRBV7-6 | CASSLLAGANTGELFF | TGTGCCAGCAGCTTATTAGCGGGGGCGAACACCGGGGAGCTGTTTTTT
TRBJ2-5 | NA | NA | TRBV6-5 | CASSYFPPPETQYF | TGTGCCAGCAGTTATTTCCCCCCCCCAGAGACCCAGTACTTC